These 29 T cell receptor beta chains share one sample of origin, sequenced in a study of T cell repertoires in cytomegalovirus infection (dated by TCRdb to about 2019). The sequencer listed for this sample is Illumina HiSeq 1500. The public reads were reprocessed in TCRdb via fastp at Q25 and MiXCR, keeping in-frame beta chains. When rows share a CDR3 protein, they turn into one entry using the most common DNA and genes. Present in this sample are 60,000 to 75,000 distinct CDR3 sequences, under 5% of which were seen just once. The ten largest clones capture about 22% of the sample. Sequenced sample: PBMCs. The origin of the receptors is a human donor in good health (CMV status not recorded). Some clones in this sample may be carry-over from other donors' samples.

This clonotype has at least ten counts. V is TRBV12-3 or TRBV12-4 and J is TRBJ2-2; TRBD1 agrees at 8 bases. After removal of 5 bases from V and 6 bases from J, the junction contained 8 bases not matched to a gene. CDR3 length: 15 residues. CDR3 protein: CASSVGRGQAGELFF. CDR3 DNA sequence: TGTGCCAGCAGTGTGGGCAGGGGGCAGGCCGGGGAGCTGTTTTTT.

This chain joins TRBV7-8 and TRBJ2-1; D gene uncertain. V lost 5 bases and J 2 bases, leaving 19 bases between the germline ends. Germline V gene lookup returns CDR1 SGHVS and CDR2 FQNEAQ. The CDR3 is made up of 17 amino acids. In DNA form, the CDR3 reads TGTGCCAGCAGCCCCTACGCAACGGTTATCGCCTACAATGAGCAGTTCTTC. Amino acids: CASSPYATVIAYNEQFF.

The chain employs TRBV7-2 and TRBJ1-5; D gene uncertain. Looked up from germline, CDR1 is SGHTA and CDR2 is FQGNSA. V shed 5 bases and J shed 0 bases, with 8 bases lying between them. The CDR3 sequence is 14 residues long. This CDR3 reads CASSRVHSNQPQHF. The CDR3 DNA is TGTGCCAGCAGCCGAGTCCATAGCAATCAGCCCCAGCATTTT.

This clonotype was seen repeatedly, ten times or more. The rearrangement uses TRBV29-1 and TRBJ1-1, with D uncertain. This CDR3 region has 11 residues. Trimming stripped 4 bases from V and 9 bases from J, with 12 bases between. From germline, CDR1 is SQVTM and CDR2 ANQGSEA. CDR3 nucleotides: TGCAGCGTTGTGGATCCCGGGCAAGCTTTCTTT. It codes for CSVVDPGQAFF.

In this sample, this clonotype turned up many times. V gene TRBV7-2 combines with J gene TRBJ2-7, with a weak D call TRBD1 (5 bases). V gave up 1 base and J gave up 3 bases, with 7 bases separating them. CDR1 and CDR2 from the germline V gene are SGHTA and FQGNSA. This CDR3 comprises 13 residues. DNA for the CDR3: TGTGCCAGCAGCTTAGGACAGTTCTACGAGCAGTACTTC. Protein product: CASSLGQFYEQYF.

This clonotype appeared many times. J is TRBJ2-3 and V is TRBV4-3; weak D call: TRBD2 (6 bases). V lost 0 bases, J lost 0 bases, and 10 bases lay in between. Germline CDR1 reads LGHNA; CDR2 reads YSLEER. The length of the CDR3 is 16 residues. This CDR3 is CASSQEWGLSTDTQYF. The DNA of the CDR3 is TGCGCCAGCAGCCAAGAATGGGGACTGAGCACAGATACGCAGTATTTT.

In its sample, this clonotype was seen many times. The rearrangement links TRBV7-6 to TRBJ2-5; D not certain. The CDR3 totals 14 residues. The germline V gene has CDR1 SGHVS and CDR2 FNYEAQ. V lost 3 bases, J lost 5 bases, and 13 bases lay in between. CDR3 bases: TGTGCCAGCAGCTTGGTGAACACGGCGGAGACCCAGTACTTC. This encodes CASSLVNTAETQYF.

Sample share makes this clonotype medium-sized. For the CDR3, the DNA is TGTGCCAGCAGCTTAGGGACAGGGGGCGCCCACGAGCAGTACTTC. Amino acid sequence: CASSLGTGGAHEQYF. The chain joins TRBV7-2 to TRBJ2-7, with 11 bases matching TRBD1. There are 15 residues in the CDR3. Germline assignment: CDR1 SGHTA and CDR2 FQGNSA. The junction had 4 bases not matched to a gene; V was cut back by 1 base and J by 5 bases.

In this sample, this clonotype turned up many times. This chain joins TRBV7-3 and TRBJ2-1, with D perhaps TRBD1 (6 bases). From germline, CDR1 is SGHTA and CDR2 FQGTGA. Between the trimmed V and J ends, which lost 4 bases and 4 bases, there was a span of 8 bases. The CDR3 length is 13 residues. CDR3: CASSWGPYNEQFF. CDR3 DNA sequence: TGTGCCAGCAGCTGGGGGCCGTACAATGAGCAGTTCTTC. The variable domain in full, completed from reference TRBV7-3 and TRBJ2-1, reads GAGVSQTPSNKVTEKGKYVELRCDPISGHTALYWYRQSLGQGPEFLIYFQGTGAADDSGLPNDRFFAVRPEGSVSTLKIQRTERGDSAVYLCASSWGPYNEQFFGPGTRLTVL.

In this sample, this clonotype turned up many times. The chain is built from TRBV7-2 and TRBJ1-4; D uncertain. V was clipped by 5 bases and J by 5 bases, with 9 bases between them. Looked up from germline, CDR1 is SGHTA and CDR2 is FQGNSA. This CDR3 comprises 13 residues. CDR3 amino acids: CASSPTGNEKLFF. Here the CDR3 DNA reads TGTGCCAGCAGCCCGACGGGAAATGAAAAACTGTTTTTT.

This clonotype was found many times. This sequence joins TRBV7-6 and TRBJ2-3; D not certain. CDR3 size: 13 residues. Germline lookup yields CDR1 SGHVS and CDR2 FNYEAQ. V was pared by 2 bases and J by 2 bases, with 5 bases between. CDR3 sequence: CASSLPATDTQYF. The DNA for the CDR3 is TGTGCCAGCAGCTTACCGGCCACAGATACGCAGTATTTT.

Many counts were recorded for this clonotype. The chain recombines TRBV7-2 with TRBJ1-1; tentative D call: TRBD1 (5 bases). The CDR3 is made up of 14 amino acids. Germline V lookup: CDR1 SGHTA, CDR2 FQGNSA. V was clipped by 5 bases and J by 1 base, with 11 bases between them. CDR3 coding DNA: TGTGCCAGCAGCACAACAGGCGGGAACACTGAAGCTTTCTTT. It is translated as CASSTTGGNTEAFF. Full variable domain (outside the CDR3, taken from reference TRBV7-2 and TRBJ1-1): GAGVSQSPSNKVTEKGKDVELRCDPISGHTALYWYRQSLGQGLEFLIYFQGNSAPDKSGLPSDRFSAERTGGSVSTLTIQRTQQEDSAVYLCASSTTGGNTEAFFGQGTRLTVV.

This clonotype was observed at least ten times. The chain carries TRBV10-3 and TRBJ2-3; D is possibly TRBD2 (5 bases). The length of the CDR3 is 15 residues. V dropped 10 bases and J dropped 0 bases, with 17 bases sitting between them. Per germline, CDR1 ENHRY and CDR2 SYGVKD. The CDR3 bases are TGTGCCACCCAGGCCGGCGGGTCTAGCACAGATACGCAGTATTTT. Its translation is CATQAGGSSTDTQYF.

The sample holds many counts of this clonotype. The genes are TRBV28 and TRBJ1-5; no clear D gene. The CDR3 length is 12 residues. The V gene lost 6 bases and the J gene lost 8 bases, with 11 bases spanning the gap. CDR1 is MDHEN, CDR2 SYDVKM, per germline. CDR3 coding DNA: TGTGCCAGCAGCCTAGCTGGGGAGCCCCAGCATTTT. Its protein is CASSLAGEPQHF.

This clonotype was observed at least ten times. The CDR3 reads CASSLGVGEQFF. DNA for the CDR3: TGTGCCAGCAGTTTGGGCGTCGGTGAGCAGTTCTTC. The V and J genes are TRBV28 and TRBJ2-1; D is unresolved. V was shortened by 3 bases and J by 9 bases, with 9 bases between the two germline ends. Germline CDR1 reads MDHEN; CDR2 reads SYDVKM. This CDR3 contains 12 residues.

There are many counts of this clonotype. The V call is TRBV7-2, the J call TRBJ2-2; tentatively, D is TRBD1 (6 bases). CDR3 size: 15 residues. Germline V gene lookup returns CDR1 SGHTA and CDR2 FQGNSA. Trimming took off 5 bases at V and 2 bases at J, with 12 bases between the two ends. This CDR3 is CASSAGRGNTGELFF. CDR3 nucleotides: TGTGCCAGCAGCGCTGGCAGGGGAAACACCGGGGAGCTGTTTTTT. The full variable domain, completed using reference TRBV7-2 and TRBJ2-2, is GAGVSQSPSNKVTEKGKDVELRCDPISGHTALYWYRQSLGQGLEFLIYFQGNSAPDKSGLPSDRFSAERTGGSVSTLTIQRTQQEDSAVYLCASSAGRGNTGELFFGEGSRLTVL.

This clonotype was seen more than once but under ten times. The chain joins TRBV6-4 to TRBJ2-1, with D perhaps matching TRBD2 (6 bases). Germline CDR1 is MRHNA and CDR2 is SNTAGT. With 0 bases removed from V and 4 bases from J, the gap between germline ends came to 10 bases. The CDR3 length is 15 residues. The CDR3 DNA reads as TGTGCCAGCAGTGACTCCCCGGGAGATTACAATGAGCAGTTCTTC. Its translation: CASSDSPGDYNEQFF.

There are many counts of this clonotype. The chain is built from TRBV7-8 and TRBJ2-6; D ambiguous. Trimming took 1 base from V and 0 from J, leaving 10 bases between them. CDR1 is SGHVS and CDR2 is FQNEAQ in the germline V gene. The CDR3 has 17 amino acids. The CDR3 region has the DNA TGTGCCAGCAGCTTAGGACCAGGATACTCTGGGGCCAACGTCCTGACTTTC. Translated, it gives CASSLGPGYSGANVLTF.

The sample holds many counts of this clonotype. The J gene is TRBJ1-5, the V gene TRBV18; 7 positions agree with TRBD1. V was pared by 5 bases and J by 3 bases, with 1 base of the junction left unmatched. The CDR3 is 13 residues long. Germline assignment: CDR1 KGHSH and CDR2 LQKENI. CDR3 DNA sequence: TGTGCCAGCTCAGGGACAGACAATCAGCCCCAGCATTTT. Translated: CASSGTDNQPQHF.

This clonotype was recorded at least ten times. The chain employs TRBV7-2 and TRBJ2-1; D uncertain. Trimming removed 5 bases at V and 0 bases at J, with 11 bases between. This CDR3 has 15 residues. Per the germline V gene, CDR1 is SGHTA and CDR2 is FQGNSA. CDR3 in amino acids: CASSRQTSSYNEQFF. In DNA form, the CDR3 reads TGTGCCAGCAGCCGGCAAACCAGCTCCTACAATGAGCAGTTCTTC.

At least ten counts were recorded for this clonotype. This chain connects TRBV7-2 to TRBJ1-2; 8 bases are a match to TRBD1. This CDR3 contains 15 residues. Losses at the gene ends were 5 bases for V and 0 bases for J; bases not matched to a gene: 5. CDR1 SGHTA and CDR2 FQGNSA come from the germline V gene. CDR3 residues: CASSPGQGANYGYTF. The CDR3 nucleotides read TGTGCCAGCAGCCCTGGACAGGGCGCTAACTATGGCTACACCTTC.

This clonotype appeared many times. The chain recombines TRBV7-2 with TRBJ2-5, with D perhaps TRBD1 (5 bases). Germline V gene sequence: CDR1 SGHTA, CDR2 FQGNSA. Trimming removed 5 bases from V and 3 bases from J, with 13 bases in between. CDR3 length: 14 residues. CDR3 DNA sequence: TGTGCCAGCAGCCCCAGGGCAGGCGAAGAGACCCAGTACTTC. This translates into CASSPRAGEETQYF.

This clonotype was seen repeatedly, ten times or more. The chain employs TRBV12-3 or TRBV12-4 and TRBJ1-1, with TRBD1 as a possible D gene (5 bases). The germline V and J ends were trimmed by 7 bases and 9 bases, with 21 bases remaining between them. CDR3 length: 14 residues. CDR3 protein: CASTDFYGGNKAFF. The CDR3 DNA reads TGTGCCAGCACCGACTTTTATGGGGGAAATAAAGCTTTCTTT.

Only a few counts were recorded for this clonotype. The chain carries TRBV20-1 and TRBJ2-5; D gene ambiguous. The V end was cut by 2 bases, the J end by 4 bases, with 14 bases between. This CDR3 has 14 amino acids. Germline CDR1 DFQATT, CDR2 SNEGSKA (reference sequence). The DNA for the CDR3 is TGCAGTGCTAGACCCCTCAGGACGGTAGAGACCCAGTACTTC. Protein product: CSARPLRTVETQYF.

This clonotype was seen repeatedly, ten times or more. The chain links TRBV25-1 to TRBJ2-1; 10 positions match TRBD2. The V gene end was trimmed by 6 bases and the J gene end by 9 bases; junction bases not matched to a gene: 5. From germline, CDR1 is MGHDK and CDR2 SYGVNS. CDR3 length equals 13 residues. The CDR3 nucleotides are TGTGCCAGCAGAACTAGCGGGGAGGTTGAGCAGTTCTTC. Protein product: CASRTSGEVEQFF.

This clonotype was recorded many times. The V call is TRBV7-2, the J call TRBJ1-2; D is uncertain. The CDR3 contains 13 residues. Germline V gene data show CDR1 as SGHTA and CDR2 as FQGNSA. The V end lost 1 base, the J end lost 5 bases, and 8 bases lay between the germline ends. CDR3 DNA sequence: TGTGCCAGCAGCTTAGGGGCAAATTATGGCTACACCTTC. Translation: CASSLGANYGYTF.

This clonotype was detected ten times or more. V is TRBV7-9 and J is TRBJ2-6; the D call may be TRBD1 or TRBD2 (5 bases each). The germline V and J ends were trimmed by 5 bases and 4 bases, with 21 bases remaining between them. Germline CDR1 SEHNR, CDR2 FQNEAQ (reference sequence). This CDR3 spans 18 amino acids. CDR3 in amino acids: CASSPSGTPQSGANVLTF. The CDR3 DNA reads TGTGCCAGCAGCCCATCCGGGACCCCTCAGTCCGGGGCCAACGTCCTGACTTTC.

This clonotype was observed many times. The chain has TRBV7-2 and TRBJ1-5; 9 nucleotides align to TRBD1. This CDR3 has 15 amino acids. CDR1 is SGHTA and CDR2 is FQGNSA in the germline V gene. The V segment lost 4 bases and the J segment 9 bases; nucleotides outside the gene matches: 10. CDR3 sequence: CASSSSGTGLLPQHF. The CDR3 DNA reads TGTGCCAGCAGCTCCTCCGGGACAGGGTTATTGCCCCAGCATTTT. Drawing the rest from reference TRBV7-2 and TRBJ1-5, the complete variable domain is GAGVSQSPSNKVTEKGKDVELRCDPISGHTALYWYRQSLGQGLEFLIYFQGNSAPDKSGLPSDRFSAERTGGSVSTLTIQRTQQEDSAVYLCASSSSGTGLLPQHFGDGTRLSIL.

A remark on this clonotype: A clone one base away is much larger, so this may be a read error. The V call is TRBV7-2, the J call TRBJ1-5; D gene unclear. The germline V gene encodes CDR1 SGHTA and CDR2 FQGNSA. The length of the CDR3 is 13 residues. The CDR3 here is CVSSLARDSPQHF. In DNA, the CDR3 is TGTGTCAGCAGCTTAGCGCGCGACTCTCCCCAGCATTTT. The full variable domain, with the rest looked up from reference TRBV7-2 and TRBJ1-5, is GAGVSQSPSNKVTEKGKDVELRCDPISGHTALYWYRQSLGQGLEFLIYFQGNSAPDKSGLPSDRFSAERTGGSVSTLTIQRTQQEDSAVYLCVSSLARDSPQHFGDGTRLSIL.